The 21 T cell receptor beta chains below all came from one sample that was sequenced in a study of blood T cell repertoires in COVID-19. Data came from immunoSEQ multiplex PCR; TCRdb stores just in-frame clones and leaves some out. In the table there are approximately 400,000 clones, around 88% of which are singletons. The sample was peripheral blood. The receptors were sampled from a woman aged 50 to 65 with COVID-19, enrolled during active disease.

The chain links TRBV20-1 to TRBJ2-4, with TRBD1 as a possible D gene (6 bases). V lost 5 bases to trimming and J lost 8 bases, with 10 bases between them. Germline-derived CDR1 and CDR2 are DFQATT and SNEGSKA (reference sequence). The CDR3 contains 11 residues. In nucleotides, the CDR3 is TGCAGTGCTTGGACAGAGTACATTCAGTACTTC. Encoded protein: CSAWTEYIQYF.

The V call is TRBV7-8, the J call TRBJ2-3, with 16 bases aligning to TRBD2. The CDR3 sequence is 17 residues long. The V and J ends lost 6 bases and 2 bases, in that order; junction bases with no gene match: 5. Germline CDR1 reads SGHVS; CDR2 reads FQNEAQ. The CDR3 bases are TGTGCCAGCAGACGGGGACTAGCGGGGGGGACCACAGATACGCAGTATTTT. Translating it yields CASRRGLAGGTTDTQYF.

The genes are TRBV2 and TRBJ1-2, with TRBD1 as a possible D gene (6 bases). The germline CDR1 and CDR2 sequences are SNHLY and FYNNEI. The CDR3 is made up of 16 amino acids. V was clipped by 2 bases and J by 1 base, with 14 bases between them. CDR3 nucleotides: TGTGCCAGCAGTGAACTTTTCGGACAGTTTAACTATGGCTACACCTTC. It translates to CASSELFGQFNYGYTF. The entire variable domain, with the rest obtained from reference TRBV2 and TRBJ1-2, is as follows: EPEVTQTPSHQVTQMGQEVILRCVPISNHLYFYWYRQILGQKVEFLVSFYNNEISEKSEIFDDQFSVERPDGSNFTLKIRSTKLEDSAMYFCASSELFGQFNYGYTFGSGTRLTVV.

The chain couples TRBV5-6 to TRBJ1-1; D remains unclear. The CDR3 runs to 13 residues. Germline loops: CDR1 SGHDT, CDR2 YYEEEE. V was pared by 2 bases and J by 1 base, with 6 bases between. This chain's CDR3 is CASSFPGNTEAFF. CDR3 sequence (DNA): TGTGCCAGCAGCTTCCCGGGGAACACTGAAGCTTTCTTT.

This sequence joins TRBV9 and TRBJ1-6, with 9 bases identical to TRBD1. In germline, CDR1 is SGDLS, CDR2 YYNGEE. CDR3 size: 17 residues. V dropped 0 bases and J dropped 5; count of bases not matched to a gene: 6. CDR3 amino acids: CASSVASGTGNNSPLHF. The CDR3 DNA sequence: TGTGCCAGCAGCGTAGCTTCAGGGACAGGGAATAATTCACCCCTCCACTTT.

V is TRBV3-1 (or the pseudogene TRBV3-2) and J is TRBJ1-5, with D uncertain. The CDR3 runs 15 residues. V lost 1 base to trimming and J lost 8 bases, with 15 bases between them. CDR1 and CDR2 from the germline V gene are LGHDT and YNNKEL (reference sequence). CDR3 amino acids: CASSQGRTTSEPQHF. CDR3 coding DNA: TGTGCCAGCAGCCAAGGGAGGACGACCTCGGAGCCCCAGCATTTT.

The chain joins TRBV11-2 to TRBJ1-1, with 7 bases aligning to TRBD1. V was clipped by 6 bases and J by 11 bases; unmatched bases: 9. Germline lookup yields CDR1 SGHAT and CDR2 FQNNGV. CDR3 length equals 12 residues. The CDR3: CASSVQGYGAFF. The CDR3 coding sequence is TGTGCCAGCAGTGTACAGGGGTATGGGGCTTTCTTT.

This clone was recorded only once. This chain uses TRBV5-4 with TRBJ1-2, with a possible D match to TRBD1 (6 bases). CDR1 and CDR2 from the germline V gene are SGHNT and YYREEE (reference sequence). There are 15 residues in the CDR3. Trimming left V 3 bases short and J 0 bases short, with 12 bases between. The CDR3 protein is CASSSDSQANYGYTF. CDR3 nucleotide sequence: TGTGCCAGCAGCTCGGACAGCCAGGCTAACTATGGCTACACCTTC.

The rearrangement links TRBV30 to TRBJ2-7, with 10 bases that match TRBD2. Germline V gene data show CDR1 as GTSNPN and CDR2 as SVGIG (reference sequence). The CDR3 length is 15 residues. Trimming removed 0 bases from V and 5 bases from J; junction bases left unmatched: 7. The CDR3 coding sequence is TGTGCCTGGAGTGTACTGAGCGGGGGGGCGGACGAGCAGTACTTC. Its protein is CAWSVLSGGADEQYF.

The rearrangement joins TRBV6-5 to TRBJ1-2, with D possibly TRBD1 on 6 matching bases. V gave up 10 bases and J gave up 3 bases, with 18 bases separating them. Germline V lookup: CDR1 MNHEY, CDR2 SVGAGI. The CDR3 contains 14 residues. This CDR3 is CATFGRGVDYGYTF. CDR3 in DNA: TGTGCCACCTTCGGCAGGGGAGTAGACTATGGCTACACCTTC.

The CDR3 coding sequence is TGTGCCTGGAGAACCCCCCCAGCGGGGGGCCGGGATGAGCAGTTCTTC. It specifies CAWRTPPAGGRDEQFF. The rearrangement joins TRBV30 to TRBJ2-1, with 9 bases lining up with TRBD2. V lost 3 bases, J lost 8 bases, and 14 bases stayed unmatched. The CDR3 has 16 amino acids. CDR1 is GTSNPN, CDR2 SVGIG, per germline (reference sequence).

V usage is TRBV2 and J usage is TRBJ2-3; 8 bases align to TRBD2. V gave up 6 bases and J gave up 9 bases; unmatched junction bases: 8. The CDR3 sequence is 13 residues long. Per germline, CDR1 SNHLY and CDR2 FYNNEI. CDR3 DNA: TGTGCCAGCAGAACTAGCGGAGAAGGCACGCAGTATTTT. Translation: CASRTSGEGTQYF. Full variable domain (remainder filled in from reference TRBV2 and TRBJ2-3): EPEVTQTPSHQVTQMGQEVILRCVPISNHLYFYWYRQILGQKVEFLVSFYNNEISEKSEIFDDQFSVERPDGSNFTLKIRSTKLEDSAMYFCASRTSGEGTQYFGPGTRLTVL.

The genes are TRBV28 and TRBJ2-1, with a weak D call TRBD2 (5 bases). This CDR3 region has 18 residues. V was cut by 4 bases and J by 1 base, with 20 bases left in between. Germline V gives CDR1 MDHEN, CDR2 SYDVKM. Written as DNA, the CDR3 is TGTGCCAGCAGTTCACCGCTACTCACAACGGGGTCCTACAATGAGCAGTTCTTC. This gives the protein CASSSPLLTTGSYNEQFF. Complete variable domain (other parts from reference TRBV28 and TRBJ2-1): DVKVTQSSRYLVKRTGEKVFLECVQDMDHENMFWYRQDPGLGLRLIYFSYDVKMKEKGDIPEGYSVSREKKERFSLILESASTNQTSMYLCASSSPLLTTGSYNEQFFGPGTRLTVL.

The genes are TRBV30 and TRBJ2-1, with TRBD1 identical over 7 bases. The V gene end was trimmed by 4 bases and the J gene end by 15 bases; junction bases not matched to a gene: 12. CDR1 is GTSNPN, CDR2 SVGIG, per germline (reference sequence). There are 12 residues in the CDR3. The CDR3 sequence: CAWTSGGPRLFF. For the CDR3, the DNA is TGTGCCTGGACATCAGGGGGTCCCCGTCTGTTCTTC.

The genes are TRBV5-4 and TRBJ1-2; 11 nucleotides match TRBD1. CDR1 SGHNT and CDR2 YYREEE come from the germline V gene (reference sequence). Trimming took 3 bases from V and 5 from J; bases not matched to a gene: 6. This CDR3 spans 15 amino acids. Written as DNA, the CDR3 is TGTGCCAGCAGCTCTGGACAGGGGGCTGGGTATGGCTACACCTTC. Translation: CASSSGQGAGYGYTF. Full variable domain (outside the CDR3, taken from reference TRBV5-4 and TRBJ1-2): ETGVTQSPTHLIKTRGQQVTLRCSSQSGHNTVSWYQQALGQGPQFIFQYYREEENGRGNFPPRFSGLQFPNYSSELNVNALELDDSALYLCASSSGQGAGYGYTFGSGTRLTVV.

The chain links TRBV5-1 to TRBJ1-2; D is perhaps TRBD1 (5 bases). Trimming stripped 0 bases from V and 3 bases from J, with 21 bases between. Germline CDR1 SGHRS, CDR2 YFSETQ. CDR3 length equals 18 residues. The CDR3: CASSLGAIGQLWDYGYTF. Here the CDR3 DNA reads TGCGCCAGCAGCTTGGGAGCCATTGGACAACTTTGGGACTATGGCTACACCTTC. The full variable domain, rest sourced from reference TRBV5-1 and TRBJ1-2, is KAGVTQTPRYLIKTRGQQVTLSCSPISGHRSVSWYQQTPGQGLQFLFEYFSETQRNKGNFPGRFSGRQFSNSRSEMNVSTLELGDSALYLCASSLGAIGQLWDYGYTFGSGTRLTVV.

The chain couples TRBV3-1 (or the pseudogene TRBV3-2) to TRBJ1-4; the D is unclear. The CDR3 loop spans 12 amino acids. Germline values: CDR1 LGHDT, CDR2 YNNKEL (reference sequence). Trimming removed 3 bases from V and 3 bases from J, with 2 bases in between. CDR3 in amino acids: CASSHSNEKLFF. The CDR3 DNA reads TGTGCCAGCAGCCACTCTAATGAAAAACTGTTTTTT.

The rearrangement links TRBV4-1 to TRBJ1-2; D not certain. CDR3 length: 14 amino acids. V shed 4 bases and J shed 4 bases, with 13 bases lying between them. The V gene's germline CDR1 is MGHRA and CDR2 YSYEKL. The DNA of the CDR3 is TGCGCCAGCAGCCCCCTTTCGCGGGGCTATGGCTACACCTTC. Amino acid sequence: CASSPLSRGYGYTF.

The V gene is TRBV18, the J gene TRBJ2-1, with 9 bases aligning to TRBD1. The CDR3 spans 14 residues. CDR1 is KGHSH and CDR2 is LQKENI in the germline V gene. Unmatched junction bases numbered 5, after V lost 3 bases and J lost 8 bases. Here the CDR3 reads CASSPDRGWDEQFF. The CDR3 DNA reads TGTGCCAGCTCACCGGACAGGGGCTGGGATGAGCAGTTCTTC.

The V and J genes are TRBV20-1 and TRBJ1-6; 8 nucleotides agree with TRBD1. V gave up 3 bases and J gave up 11 bases; unmatched junction bases: 9. Germline assignment: CDR1 DFQATT and CDR2 SNEGSKA (reference sequence). The CDR3 has 14 residues. The chain's CDR3 is CSASQWTGSAPLHF. The CDR3 DNA reads as TGCAGTGCTAGTCAATGGACAGGGTCGGCACCCCTCCACTTT.

V is TRBV29-1 and J is TRBJ2-7, with 8 nucleotides matching TRBD2. The CDR3 is made up of 12 amino acids. V dropped 4 bases and J dropped 3; count of bases not matched to a gene: 2. Per the germline V gene, CDR1 is SQVTM and CDR2 is ANQGSEA. CDR3 residues: CSVVGGDYEQYF. CDR3 bases: TGCAGCGTTGTCGGGGGGGACTACGAGCAGTACTTC.